Listed here is a single T cell receptor (beta chain). Its matching antigen is unknown. Every isolated RNA sample was fully reverse transcribed, so sequencing captured expressed TCRB transcripts. TCRdb's table, derived via immunoSEQ multiplex PCR, lists solely in-frame clones and lacks some. The data contain some 150,000 clones, about 13% of them singletons. These data come from a study of beta chain features in type 1 diabetes. Whole-study results and caveats: Whether HLA type influences TCRB rearrangement remained unresolved here. All four CD4+ subsets from Type 1 diabetes patients carried moderately but significantly shorter TCRB CDR3s. A greater similarity of naive, central memory and Treg TCRB repertoires was seen among patients than among healthy donors. Patients with type 1 diabetes showed fewer VDJ junction insertions and more deletions.

This CDR3 contains 16 residues. The germline V gene encodes CDR1 LGHNA and CDR2 YNFKEQ. Trimming took off 1 base at V and 4 bases at J, with 11 bases between the two ends. Populations obtained by sorting all exceeded 95% purity. This receptor was obtained from a man younger than 30 with type 1 diabetes. This chain links TRBV4-2 with TRBJ2-6, with a possible D match to TRBD1 (5 bases). The sequenced material came from central memory CD4+ T cells from blood. CDR3 sequence reads: CASSQAAGPGANVLTF. CDR3 bases: TGTGCCAGCAGCCAAGCGGCAGGGCCCGGGGCCAACGTCCTGACTTTC.